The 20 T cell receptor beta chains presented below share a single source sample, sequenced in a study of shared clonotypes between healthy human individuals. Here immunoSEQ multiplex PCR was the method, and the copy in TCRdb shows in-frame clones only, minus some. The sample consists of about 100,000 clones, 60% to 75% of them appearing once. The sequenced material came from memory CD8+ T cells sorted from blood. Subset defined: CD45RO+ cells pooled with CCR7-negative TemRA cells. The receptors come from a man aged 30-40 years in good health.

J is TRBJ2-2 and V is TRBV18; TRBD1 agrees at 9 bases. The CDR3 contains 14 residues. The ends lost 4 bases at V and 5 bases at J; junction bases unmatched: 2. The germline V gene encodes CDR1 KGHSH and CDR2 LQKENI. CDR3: CASSRTGETGELFF. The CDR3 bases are TGTGCCAGCTCACGGACAGGGGAGACCGGGGAGCTGTTTTTT.

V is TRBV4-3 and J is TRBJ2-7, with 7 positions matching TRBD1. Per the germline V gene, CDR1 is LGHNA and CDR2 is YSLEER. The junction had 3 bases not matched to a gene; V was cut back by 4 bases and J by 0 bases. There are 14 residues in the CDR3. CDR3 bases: TGCGCCAGCAGCCCGGGACAGAACTCCTACGAGCAGTACTTC. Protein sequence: CASSPGQNSYEQYF.

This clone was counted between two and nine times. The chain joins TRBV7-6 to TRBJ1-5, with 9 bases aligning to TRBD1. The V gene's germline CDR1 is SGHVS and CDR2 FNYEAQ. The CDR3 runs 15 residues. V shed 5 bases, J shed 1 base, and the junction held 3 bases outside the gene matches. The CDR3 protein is CASSKDRGSNQPQHF. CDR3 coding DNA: TGTGCCAGCAGCAAGGACAGGGGAAGCAATCAGCCCCAGCATTTT.

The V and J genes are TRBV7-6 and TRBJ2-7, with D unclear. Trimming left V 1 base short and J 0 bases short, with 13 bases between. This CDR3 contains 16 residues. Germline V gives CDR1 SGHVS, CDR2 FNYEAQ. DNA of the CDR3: TGTGCCAGCAGCTTAGTGGCGGACGGTGGCTCCTACGAGCAGTACTTC. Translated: CASSLVADGGSYEQYF.

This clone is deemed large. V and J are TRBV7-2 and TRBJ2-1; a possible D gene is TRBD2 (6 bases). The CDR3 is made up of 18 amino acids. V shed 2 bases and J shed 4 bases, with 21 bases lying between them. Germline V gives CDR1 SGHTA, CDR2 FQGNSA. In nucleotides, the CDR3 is TGTGCCAGCAGCTTATCCGCTCTGGCGGGATGGTCGTACAATGAGCAGTTCTTC. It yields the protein CASSLSALAGWSYNEQFF.

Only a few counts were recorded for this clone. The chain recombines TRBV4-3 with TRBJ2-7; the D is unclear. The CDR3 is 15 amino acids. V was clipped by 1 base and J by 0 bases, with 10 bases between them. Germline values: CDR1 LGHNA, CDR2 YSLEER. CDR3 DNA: TGCGCCAGCAGCCAAGTTATCGGCTTCTCCTACGAGCAGTACTTC. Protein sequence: CASSQVIGFSYEQYF.

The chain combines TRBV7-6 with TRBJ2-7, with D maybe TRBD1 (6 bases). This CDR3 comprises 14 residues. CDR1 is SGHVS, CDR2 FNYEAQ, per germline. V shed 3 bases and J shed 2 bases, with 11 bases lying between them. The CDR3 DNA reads TGTGCCAGCAGCTTTGGACAGCCTCCCTACGAGCAGTACTTC. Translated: CASSFGQPPYEQYF.

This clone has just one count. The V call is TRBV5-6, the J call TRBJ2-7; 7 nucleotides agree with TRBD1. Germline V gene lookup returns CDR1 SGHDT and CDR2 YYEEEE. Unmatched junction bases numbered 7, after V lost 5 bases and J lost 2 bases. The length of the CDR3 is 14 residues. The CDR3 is CASRSGGRPYEQYF. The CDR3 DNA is TGTGCCAGCAGATCAGGGGGTCGGCCCTACGAGCAGTACTTC.

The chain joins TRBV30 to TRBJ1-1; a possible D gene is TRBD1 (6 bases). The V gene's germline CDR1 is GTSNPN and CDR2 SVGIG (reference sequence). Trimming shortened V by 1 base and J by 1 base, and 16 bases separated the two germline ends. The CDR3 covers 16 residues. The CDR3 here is CAWSAEQGPRNTEAFF. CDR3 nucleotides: TGTGCCTGGAGTGCCGAACAGGGTCCAAGGAACACTGAAGCTTTCTTT.

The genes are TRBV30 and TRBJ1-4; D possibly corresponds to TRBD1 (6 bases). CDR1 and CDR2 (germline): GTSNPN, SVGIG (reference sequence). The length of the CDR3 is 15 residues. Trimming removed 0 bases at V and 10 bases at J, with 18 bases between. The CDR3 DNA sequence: TGTGCCTGGAGTGTACCCAGCAGGGGATCGGCAAAACTGTTTTTT. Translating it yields CAWSVPSRGSAKLFF.

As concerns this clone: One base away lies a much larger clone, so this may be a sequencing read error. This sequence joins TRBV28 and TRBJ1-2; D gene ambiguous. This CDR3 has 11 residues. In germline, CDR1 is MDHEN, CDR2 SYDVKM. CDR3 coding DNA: TGTGCCGGCAGCCGAAACTATGGCTACACCTTC. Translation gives CAGSRNYGYTF.

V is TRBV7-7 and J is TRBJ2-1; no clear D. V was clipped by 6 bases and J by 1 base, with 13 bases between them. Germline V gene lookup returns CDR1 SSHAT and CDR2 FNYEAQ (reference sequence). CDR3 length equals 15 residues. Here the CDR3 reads CASSFDIPSYNEQFF. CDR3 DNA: TGTGCCAGCAGTTTTGACATACCGTCCTACAATGAGCAGTTCTTC.

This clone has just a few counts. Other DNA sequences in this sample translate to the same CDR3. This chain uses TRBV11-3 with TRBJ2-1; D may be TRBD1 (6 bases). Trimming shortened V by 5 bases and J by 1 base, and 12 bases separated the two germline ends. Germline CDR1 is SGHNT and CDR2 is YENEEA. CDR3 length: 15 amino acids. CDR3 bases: TGTGCCAGCAGCCTCAGGGGTGGGTCCTACAATGAGCAGTTCTTC. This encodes CASSLRGGSYNEQFF.

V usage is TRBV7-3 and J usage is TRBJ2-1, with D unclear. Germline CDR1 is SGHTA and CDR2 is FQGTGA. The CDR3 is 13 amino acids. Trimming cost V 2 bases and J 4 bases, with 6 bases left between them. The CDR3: CASSLQEYNEQFF. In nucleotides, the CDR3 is TGTGCCAGCAGCTTACAGGAGTACAATGAGCAGTTCTTC.

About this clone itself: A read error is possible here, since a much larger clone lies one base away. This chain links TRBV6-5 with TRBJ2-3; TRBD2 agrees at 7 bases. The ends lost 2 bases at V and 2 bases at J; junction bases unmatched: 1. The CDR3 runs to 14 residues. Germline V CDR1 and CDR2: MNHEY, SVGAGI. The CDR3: CASSYGRATDTQYF. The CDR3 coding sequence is TGTGCCAGCAGTTACGGGAGGGCCACAGATACGCAGTATTTT.

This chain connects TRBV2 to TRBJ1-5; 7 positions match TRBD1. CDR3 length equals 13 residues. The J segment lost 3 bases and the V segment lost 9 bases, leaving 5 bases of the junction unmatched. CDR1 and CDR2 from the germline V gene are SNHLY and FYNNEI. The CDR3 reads CASRGQNNQPQHF. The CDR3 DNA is TGTGCCAGTCGGGGACAGAACAATCAGCCCCAGCATTTT.

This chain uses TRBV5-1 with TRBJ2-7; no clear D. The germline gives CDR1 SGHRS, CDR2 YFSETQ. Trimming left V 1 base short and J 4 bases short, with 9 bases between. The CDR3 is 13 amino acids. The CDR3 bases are TGCGCCAGCAGCTTGCCGTCGCAATACGAGCAGTACTTC. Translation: CASSLPSQYEQYF.

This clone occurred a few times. Here the CDR3 DNA reads TGCGCCAGCAGCCTCAGAGGGGCAGGGACCTTGGGGACTGAAGCTTTCTTT. As protein: CASSLRGAGTLGTEAFF. The genes are TRBV4-1 and TRBJ1-1, with TRBD1 as a possible D gene (5 bases). V lost 4 bases, J lost 5 bases, and 23 bases lay in between. The CDR3 consists of 17 residues. CDR1 is MGHRA, CDR2 YSYEKL, per germline.

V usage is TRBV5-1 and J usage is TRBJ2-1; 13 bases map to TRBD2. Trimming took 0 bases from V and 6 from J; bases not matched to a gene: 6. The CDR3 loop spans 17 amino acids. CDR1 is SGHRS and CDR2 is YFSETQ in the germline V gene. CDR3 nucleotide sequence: TGCGCCAGCAGCTTGGTTCCCCGGACTAGCGGGGGCAATGAGCAGTTCTTC. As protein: CASSLVPRTSGGNEQFF.

This CDR3 is CASISGTNEQFF. The CDR3 DNA follows: TGTGCCAGCATTTCCGGGACTAATGAGCAGTTCTTC. This chain joins TRBV6-1 and TRBJ2-1; a weak D match, TRBD2 (6 bases). The V gene lost 7 bases and the J gene lost 7 bases, with 11 bases spanning the gap. CDR3 size: 12 residues. Germline CDR1 reads MNHNS; CDR2 reads SASEGT.